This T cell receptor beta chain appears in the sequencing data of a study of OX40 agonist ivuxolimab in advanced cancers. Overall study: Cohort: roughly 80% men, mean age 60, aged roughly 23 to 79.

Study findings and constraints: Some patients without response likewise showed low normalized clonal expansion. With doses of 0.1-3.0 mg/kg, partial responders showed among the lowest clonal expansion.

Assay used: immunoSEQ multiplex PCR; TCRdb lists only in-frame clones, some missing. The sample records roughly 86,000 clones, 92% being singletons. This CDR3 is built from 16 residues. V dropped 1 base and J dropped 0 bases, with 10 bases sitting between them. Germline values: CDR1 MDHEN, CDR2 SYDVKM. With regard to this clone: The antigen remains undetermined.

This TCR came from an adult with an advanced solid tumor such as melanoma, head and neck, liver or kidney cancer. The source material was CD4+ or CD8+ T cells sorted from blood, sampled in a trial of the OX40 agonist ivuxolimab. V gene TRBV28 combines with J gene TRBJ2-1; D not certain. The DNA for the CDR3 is TGTGCCAGCAGTTTATTCGGCGGTAGCTCCTACAATGAGCAGTTCTTC. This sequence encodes CASSLFGGSSYNEQFF.